This is a list of T cell receptor beta chains from one sample in a study of beta chain features in type 1 diabetes. The data were produced by immunoSEQ multiplex PCR, yet TCRdb's version contains in-frame clones alone and is incomplete. Among 200,000 to 300,000 clones listed, about 71% were seen once. What was sequenced was naive CD4+ T cells from blood. All receptors derive from a man aged 25 to 45 in good health. Both conserved end residues are part of each CDR3. Each record gives: J gene, V gene, clone size, D gene, CDR3 protein, CDR3 DNA. A D gene is named only where the DNA matches it firmly. A clone size is listed for some rows: how often the clone was seen (once, few, many), or a class if it is expanded.

J gene: TRBJ2-3; V gene: TRBV7-6; clone size: -; D gene: -; CDR3 protein: CASSFGVGFTDTQYF; CDR3 DNA: TGTGCCAGCAGCTTCGGGGTGGGCTTCACAGATACGCAGTATTTT
J gene: TRBJ2-1; V gene: TRBV30; clone size: -; D gene: -; CDR3 protein: CAWSGLNNEQFF; CDR3 DNA: TGTGCCTGGAGTGGCCTCAACAATGAGCAGTTCTTC
J gene: TRBJ2-1; V gene: TRBV29-1; clone size: -; D gene: -; CDR3 protein: CSVEGGGGLYNEQFF; CDR3 DNA: TGCAGCGTTGAAGGGGGAGGGGGGCTCTACAATGAGCAGTTCTTC
J gene: TRBJ2-1; V gene: TRBV30; clone size: -; D gene: -; CDR3 protein: CAWSRKSSPYNEQFF; CDR3 DNA: TGTGCCTGGAGCCGAAAAAGTAGTCCCTACAATGAGCAGTTCTTC
J gene: TRBJ1-4; V gene: TRBV25-1; clone size: -; D gene: -; CDR3 protein: CASSEPYWDEKLFF; CDR3 DNA: TGTGCCAGCAGTGAACCGTACTGGGATGAAAAACTGTTTTTT
J gene: TRBJ2-2; V gene: TRBV2; clone size: -; D gene: TRBD2; CDR3 protein: CASSGTSGITGELFF; CDR3 DNA: TGTGCCAGCAGTGGAACTAGCGGGATCACCGGGGAGCTGTTTTTT
J gene: TRBJ2-1; V gene: TRBV29-1; clone size: -; D gene: TRBD2; CDR3 protein: CSVEDQVASGDSYNEQFF; CDR3 DNA: TGCAGCGTTGAAGATCAGGTGGCTAGCGGAGATTCCTACAATGAGCAGTTCTTC
J gene: TRBJ2-4; V gene: TRBV2; clone size: few; D gene: -; CDR3 protein: CASSEALVQNIQYF; CDR3 DNA: TGTGCCAGCAGTGAAGCGCTTGTACAAAACATTCAGTACTTC
J gene: TRBJ2-3; V gene: TRBV30; clone size: -; D gene: -; CDR3 protein: CAWSVGHGGADTQYF; CDR3 DNA: TGTGCCTGGAGTGTCGGGCATGGGGGCGCGGATACGCAGTATTTT
J gene: TRBJ2-5; V gene: TRBV4-3; clone size: once; D gene: TRBD1; CDR3 protein: CASSQDRDSKETQYF; CDR3 DNA: TGCGCCAGCAGCCAAGATCGGGACAGCAAAGAGACCCAGTACTTC
J gene: TRBJ2-2; V gene: TRBV30; clone size: -; D gene: -; CDR3 protein: CAWSVGGRTGELFF; CDR3 DNA: TGTGCCTGGAGTGTAGGTGGGAGAACCGGGGAGCTGTTCTTT
J gene: TRBJ2-1; V gene: TRBV2; clone size: -; D gene: TRBD2; CDR3 protein: CASRPGTRPYNEQFF; CDR3 DNA: TGTGCCAGCAGGCCCGGGACTAGACCCTACAATGAGCAGTTCTTC
J gene: TRBJ1-2; V gene: TRBV9; clone size: -; D gene: -; CDR3 protein: CASSQSYYGYTF; CDR3 DNA: TGTGCCAGCAGCCAAAGTTACTATGGCTACACCTTC
J gene: TRBJ2-1; V gene: TRBV4-3; clone size: -; D gene: -; CDR3 protein: CASSQEGFEQFF; CDR3 DNA: TGCGCCAGCAGCCAAGAAGGTTTTGAGCAGTTCTTC
J gene: TRBJ2-6; V gene: TRBV14; clone size: -; D gene: -; CDR3 protein: CASSQDVHRGSGANVLTF; CDR3 DNA: TGTGCCAGCAGCCAAGACGTACACAGAGGCTCTGGGGCCAACGTCCTGACTTTC
J gene: TRBJ2-4; V gene: TRBV15; clone size: -; D gene: -; CDR3 protein: CATSRDLSVQYF; CDR3 DNA: TGTGCCACCAGCAGAGACTTGTCAGTTCAGTACTTC
J gene: TRBJ2-5; V gene: TRBV29-1; clone size: -; D gene: TRBD1; CDR3 protein: CSAVTGGYETQYF; CDR3 DNA: TGCAGCGCTGTGACAGGGGGCTATGAGACCCAGTACTTC
J gene: TRBJ1-1; V gene: TRBV29-1; clone size: -; D gene: -; CDR3 protein: CSVQTGLPEAFF; CDR3 DNA: TGCAGCGTTCAAACAGGGTTGCCTGAAGCTTTCTTT
J gene: TRBJ2-5; V gene: TRBV9; clone size: -; D gene: TRBD2; CDR3 protein: CASSVGIAGAQETQYF; CDR3 DNA: TGTGCCAGCAGCGTAGGGATAGCGGGGGCACAAGAGACCCAGTACTTC
J gene: TRBJ2-1; V gene: TRBV7-2; clone size: -; D gene: -; CDR3 protein: CASSPQTSIGNEQFF; CDR3 DNA: TGTGCCAGCAGTCCCCAGACTAGTATCGGAAATGAGCAGTTCTTC
J gene: TRBJ2-7; V gene: TRBV30; clone size: -; D gene: TRBD1; CDR3 protein: CACRTGAIYEQYF; CDR3 DNA: TGTGCCTGTCGGACAGGGGCCATCTACGAGCAGTACTTC
J gene: TRBJ2-6; V gene: TRBV15; clone size: -; D gene: -; CDR3 protein: CATSRADGIQGWANVLTF; CDR3 DNA: TGTGCCACCAGCAGGGCCGACGGAATACAGGGCTGGGCCAACGTCCTGACTTTC
J gene: TRBJ2-5; V gene: TRBV9; clone size: -; D gene: TRBD2; CDR3 protein: CASSLAGVVPQYF; CDR3 DNA: TGTGCCAGCAGCCTAGCGGGAGTCGTGCCCCAGTACTTC
J gene: TRBJ2-1; V gene: TRBV5-4; clone size: -; D gene: TRBD2; CDR3 protein: CASSSPSGRSEQFF; CDR3 DNA: TGTGCCAGCAGCTCTCCTAGCGGGAGAAGTGAGCAGTTCTTC
J gene: TRBJ2-3; V gene: TRBV12-5; clone size: -; D gene: -; CDR3 protein: CASGPGAPRTDTQYF; CDR3 DNA: TGTGCTAGTGGTCCAGGGGCTCCACGCACAGATACGCAGTATTTT
J gene: TRBJ2-5; V gene: TRBV5-4; clone size: once; D gene: -; CDR3 protein: CASSSSSGVTETQYF; CDR3 DNA: TGTGCCAGCAGCTCTTCGTCAGGGGTGACAGAGACCCAGTACTTC
J gene: TRBJ2-1; V gene: TRBV29-1; clone size: -; D gene: -; CDR3 protein: CSVAGRRGNYEQFF; CDR3 DNA: TGCAGCGTGGCGGGAAGGCGAGGTAACTATGAGCAGTTCTTC